Presented here are 20 T cell receptor beta chains from one specimen sequenced in a study of blood T cell repertoires in COVID-19. Profiling relied on immunoSEQ multiplex PCR, and the TCRdb table lists in-frame clones only, not all of them. The table includes under 250,000 clones, roughly 78% detected once. The specimen sequenced was peripheral blood. The receptors here all came from a middle-aged woman with acute or convalescent COVID-19.

The CDR3, as DNA: TGTGCCACGGGACAGGGTCTCGGCAATGAGCAGTTCTTC. It codes for CATGQGLGNEQFF. The chain employs TRBV10-3 and TRBJ2-1; 9 bases match TRBD1. The CDR3 is 13 residues long. Germline values: CDR1 ENHRY, CDR2 SYGVKD. The V segment lost 10 bases and the J segment 6 bases; nucleotides outside the gene matches: 7.

The V and J genes are TRBV7-6 and TRBJ2-7; 12 bases align to TRBD1. This CDR3 has 16 residues. The V gene end was trimmed by 0 bases and the J gene end by 7 bases; junction bases not matched to a gene: 7. CDR1 is SGHVS, CDR2 FNYEAQ, per germline. In nucleotides, the CDR3 is TGTGCCAGCAGCTTAGCGCCGGGACAGGGGGCGAGGGAGCAGTACTTC. This translates into CASSLAPGQGAREQYF.

This CDR3 reads CASSQDLSGRLKNEQFF. As DNA, the CDR3 is TGTGCCAGCAGCCAAGATTTAAGTGGGAGGTTAAAAAATGAGCAGTTCTTC. The chain joins TRBV3-1 (or the pseudogene TRBV3-2) to TRBJ2-1; D possibly corresponds to TRBD2 (6 bases). Trimming left V 0 bases short and J 7 bases short, with 19 bases between. The CDR3 runs to 17 residues. CDR1 LGHDT and CDR2 YNNKEL come from the germline V gene (reference sequence).

The rearrangement uses TRBV7-9 and TRBJ2-7, with D tentatively TRBD2 (5 bases). Germline V gene lookup returns CDR1 SEHNR and CDR2 FQNEAQ (reference sequence). V was clipped by 6 bases and J by 4 bases, with 16 bases between them. The CDR3 is 14 amino acids. CDR3 nucleotides: TGTGCCAGCAGACTCGAGGGATCGAAATACGAGCAGTACTTC. Translated: CASRLEGSKYEQYF.

The chain employs TRBV11-2 and TRBJ2-3; D possibly corresponds to TRBD2 (6 bases). Germline V CDR1 and CDR2: SGHAT, FQNNGV. The CDR3 sequence is 15 residues long. Trimming pared 0 bases from V and 5 bases from J, leaving 12 bases between. The CDR3: CASSLDGASVDTQYF. CDR3 DNA sequence: TGTGCCAGCAGCTTAGATGGGGCTAGCGTAGATACGCAGTATTTT. Full variable domain (remainder filled in from reference TRBV11-2 and TRBJ2-3): EAGVAQSPRYKIIEKRQSVAFWCNPISGHATLYWYQQILGQGPKLLIQFQNNGVVDDSQLPKDRFSAERLKGVDSTLKIQPAKLEDSAVYLCASSLDGASVDTQYFGPGTRLTVL.

V usage is TRBV7-8 and J usage is TRBJ1-4, with D maybe TRBD1 (5 bases). The CDR3 has 14 amino acids. The V gene lost 1 base and the J gene lost 10 bases, with 13 bases spanning the gap. Germline assignment: CDR1 SGHVS and CDR2 FQNEAQ. CDR3 protein: CASSLGRDSGKLFF. CDR3 DNA sequence: TGTGCCAGCAGCTTAGGCAGGGATTCTGGAAAACTGTTTTTT.

The chain links TRBV28 to TRBJ2-7; 9 nucleotides line up with TRBD1. This CDR3 has 15 amino acids. V was clipped by 2 bases and J by 4 bases; unmatched bases: 6. Germline CDR1 and CDR2: MDHEN and SYDVKM. CDR3 region: CASSLRGQGSYEQYF. The CDR3 bases are TGTGCCAGCAGTTTACGAGGACAGGGGTCGTACGAGCAGTACTTC.

The chain is built from TRBV19 and TRBJ2-3; TRBD2 matches at 9 bases. The CDR3 has 15 residues. The V gene end was trimmed by 6 bases and the J gene end by 3 bases; junction bases not matched to a gene: 7. Germline CDR1 reads LNHDA; CDR2 reads SQIVND (reference sequence). DNA of the CDR3: TGTGCCAGTAGCCCTGGAGGACTAGCGACAGATACGCAGTATTTT. Translation gives CASSPGGLATDTQYF. Using reference TRBV19 and TRBJ2-3 for the parts outside the CDR3, the full variable domain is DGGITQSPKYLFRKEGQNVTLSCEQNLNHDAMYWYRQDPGQGLRLIYYSQIVNDFQKGDIAEGYSVSREKKESFPLTVTSAQKNPTAFYLCASSPGGLATDTQYFGPGTRLTVL.

J is TRBJ1-1 and V is TRBV11-2; D not certain. This CDR3 has 16 residues. Trimming stripped 3 bases from V and 2 bases from J, with 16 bases between. Germline loops: CDR1 SGHAT, CDR2 FQNNGV. The CDR3 DNA reads TGTGCCAGCAGCTTTCGGTTAGCCCGGGGAAACACTGAAGCTTTCTTT. Residues: CASSFRLARGNTEAFF.

The rearrangement links TRBV6-5 to TRBJ2-3, with TRBD2 identical over 9 bases. In germline, CDR1 is MNHEY, CDR2 SVGAGI. This CDR3 has 15 residues. V lost 7 bases to trimming and J lost 9 bases; unmatched junction nucleotides: 14. The CDR3 sequence: CASTISGGTPQTQYF. CDR3 in DNA: TGTGCCAGCACTATTAGCGGGGGAACCCCACAGACGCAGTATTTT.

The rearrangement links TRBV6-2 or TRBV6-3 to TRBJ1-2; 7 nucleotides line up with TRBD1. The J segment lost 2 bases and the V segment lost 5 bases, leaving 17 bases of the junction unmatched. Per the germline V gene, CDR1 is MNHEY and CDR2 is SVGEGT. This CDR3 is 18 amino acids long. The DNA of the CDR3 is TGTGCCAGCAGTCCCAGGGCCGGGACAGAAGGGAGGAACTATGGCTACACCTTC. Translated: CASSPRAGTEGRNYGYTF.

V and J are TRBV25-1 and TRBJ1-1; D is perhaps TRBD1 (5 bases). V was trimmed by 4 bases and J by 0 bases, leaving 12 bases between them. Germline CDR1 and CDR2: MGHDK and SYGVNS. This CDR3 has 15 amino acids. CDR3 coding DNA: TGTGCCAGCAGTGTGACAGCTAGTATGAACACTGAAGCTTTCTTT. Its translation is CASSVTASMNTEAFF.

V usage is TRBV20-1 and J usage is TRBJ1-2; D uncertain. V shed 5 bases and J shed 5 bases, with 9 bases lying between them. This CDR3 comprises 11 residues. CDR1 DFQATT and CDR2 SNEGSKA come from the germline V gene (reference sequence). CDR3 sequence: CSAQSGYGYTF. The CDR3 DNA follows: TGCAGTGCTCAGTCCGGGTATGGCTACACCTTC.

V and J are TRBV7-9 and TRBJ1-2; D remains ambiguous. The CDR3 consists of 14 residues. Germline V gene lookup returns CDR1 SEHNR and CDR2 FQNEAQ (reference sequence). V was shortened by 5 bases and J by 2 bases, with 12 bases between the two germline ends. The CDR3 nucleotides are TGTGCCAGCAGCCCTGCAGGCACGAACTATGGCTACACCTTC. Translated: CASSPAGTNYGYTF.

V is TRBV11-2 and J is TRBJ2-3, with 12 bases lining up with TRBD2. The V gene end was trimmed by 3 bases and the J gene end by 5 bases; junction bases not matched to a gene: 6. The CDR3 loop spans 16 amino acids. Per the germline V gene, CDR1 is SGHAT and CDR2 is FQNNGV. The CDR3 DNA is TGTGCCAGCAGCTTTCCTAGCGGGGGGGCAGGAGATACGCAGTATTTT. Amino acids: CASSFPSGGAGDTQYF. The full variable domain, rest sourced from reference TRBV11-2 and TRBJ2-3, is EAGVAQSPRYKIIEKRQSVAFWCNPISGHATLYWYQQILGQGPKLLIQFQNNGVVDDSQLPKDRFSAERLKGVDSTLKIQPAKLEDSAVYLCASSFPSGGAGDTQYFGPGTRLTVL.

The chain couples TRBV5-6 to TRBJ2-7, with 9 bases aligning to TRBD1. V lost 4 bases, J lost 7 bases, and 9 bases stayed unmatched. CDR3 length: 14 residues. Germline-derived CDR1 and CDR2 are SGHDT and YYEEEE. The CDR3 nucleotides read TGTGCCAGCAGCACCACAGGGGGCTCACGTGAGCAGTACTTC. Protein sequence: CASSTTGGSREQYF.

The chain is built from TRBV29-1 and TRBJ2-2, with D tentatively TRBD1 (6 bases). Trimming shortened V by 4 bases and J by 0 bases, and 9 bases separated the two germline ends. Germline values: CDR1 SQVTM, CDR2 ANQGSEA. The CDR3 spans 14 residues. In DNA, the CDR3 is TGCAGCGTTGGGTGGGGGCCGAACACCGGGGAGCTGTTTTTT. The encoded protein is CSVGWGPNTGELFF.

This clone showed up just a few times. The chain is built from TRBV5-4 and TRBJ2-7; D is uncertain. This CDR3 spans 14 amino acids. V lost 2 bases, J lost 2 bases, and 11 bases lay in between. Germline-derived CDR1 and CDR2 are SGHNT and YYREEE (reference sequence). The CDR3 loop is CASSLGRLTYEQYF. The DNA for the CDR3 is TGTGCCAGCAGCTTAGGCAGGCTAACCTACGAGCAGTACTTC. Full variable domain (rest looked up from reference TRBV5-4 and TRBJ2-7): ETGVTQSPTHLIKTRGQQVTLRCSSQSGHNTVSWYQQALGQGPQFIFQYYREEENGRGNFPPRFSGLQFPNYSSELNVNALELDDSALYLCASSLGRLTYEQYFGPGTRLTVT.

The genes are TRBV12-3 or TRBV12-4 and TRBJ1-1, with D unclear. The CDR3 runs 12 residues. V was shortened by 6 bases and J by 4 bases, with 9 bases between the two germline ends. The CDR3 DNA reads as TGTGCCAGCAGGATACCGGGCACTGAAGCTTTCTTT. Translation: CASRIPGTEAFF.

Only one count was recorded for this clone. V and J are TRBV29-1 and TRBJ2-1; D is unclear. V shed 4 bases and J shed 8 bases, with 18 bases lying between them. Germline V lookup: CDR1 SQVTM, CDR2 ANQGSEA. The CDR3 has 14 residues. The CDR3 DNA reads TGCAGCGTTGCCCGGAGCCTGGATTTATATGAGCAGTTCTTC. This translates into CSVARSLDLYEQFF.